These T cell receptor beta chains were read from a single sample in a study of cytomegalovirus exposure and HLA in healthy donors. Measured with immunoSEQ multiplex PCR; TCRdb has only the in-frame clones, and not every one. The sample holds 130,000 or so clones, 78% seen once. Sequenced: PBMCs. The receptors stem from a woman in her late teens or twenties in good health and CMV-seronegative. CDR3s include the opening cysteine and the closing phenylalanine or tryptophan. Fields, in order: J gene, clone size, D gene, V gene, CDR3 protein, CDR3 DNA. A D gene is named only where the DNA matches it firmly. Clone sizes are given selectively: once, few, many, or a class where the clone is expanded.

J: TRBJ1-4; size: .; D: .; V: TRBV7-2; CDR3: CASSSGPNEKLFF; DNA: TGTGCCAGCAGCTCTGGGCCCAATGAAAAACTGTTTTTT
J: TRBJ2-7; size: .; D: .; V: TRBV15; CDR3: CATSTGGRSYEQYF; DNA: TGTGCCACCAGCACCGGGGGTAGGTCCTACGAGCAGTACTTC
J: TRBJ1-5; size: .; D: .; V: TRBV5-1; CDR3: CASSLGTLSNQPQHF; DNA: TGCGCCAGCAGCTTGGGTACTCTTAGCAATCAGCCCCAGCATTTT
J: TRBJ1-1; size: .; D: TRBD1; V: TRBV19; CDR3: CASSTSVAGGTEAFF; DNA: TGTGCCAGTAGTACTTCAGTAGCAGGGGGCACTGAAGCTTTCTTT
J: TRBJ1-2; size: .; D: .; V: TRBV7-9; CDR3: CASSLGANYGYTF; DNA: TGTGCCAGCAGCTTAGGAGCTAACTATGGCTACACCTTC
J: TRBJ2-1; size: .; D: .; V: TRBV4-2; CDR3: CASSQEKQVDDEQFF; DNA: TGTGCCAGCAGCCAAGAGAAACAGGTTGACGATGAGCAGTTCTTC
J: TRBJ1-2; size: .; D: .; V: TRBV27; CDR3: CASSPIRQESLNGYTF; DNA: TGTGCCAGCAGCCCTATACGACAGGAGAGTCTTAATGGCTACACCTTC
J: TRBJ1-1; size: .; D: .; V: TRBV30; CDR3: CAWSRYSQAFF; DNA: TGTGCCTGGAGCCGTTACTCTCAAGCTTTCTTT
J: TRBJ2-7; size: .; D: .; V: TRBV30; CDR3: CAWSVPQYEQYF; DNA: TGTGCCTGGAGTGTACCCCAGTACGAGCAGTACTTC
J: TRBJ1-2; size: .; D: TRBD1; V: TRBV5-1; CDR3: CASRQGIRGYTF; DNA: TGCGCCAGCCGACAGGGGATACGCGGCTACACCTTC
J: TRBJ2-7; size: .; D: TRBD1; V: TRBV5-1; CDR3: CASSLSGTGGLYNPYEQYF; DNA: TGCGCCAGCAGCTTGTCAGGGACAGGGGGACTTTATAATCCCTACGAGCAGTACTTC
J: TRBJ2-7; size: once; D: TRBD2; V: TRBV7-6; CDR3: CASSATTSGRARGGQYF; DNA: TGTGCCAGCAGCGCGACGACTAGCGGGAGGGCCCGGGGCGGGCAGTACTTC
J: TRBJ2-5; size: .; D: .; V: TRBV29-1; CDR3: CSGEGGETQYF; DNA: TGCAGCGGTGAGGGGGGAGAGACCCAGTACTTC
J: TRBJ1-1; size: .; D: TRBD1; V: TRBV7-9; CDR3: CASSLDRSHGATEAFF; DNA: TGTGCCAGCAGCTTGGACAGGTCCCACGGAGCCACTGAAGCTTTCTTT
J: TRBJ1-2; size: .; D: TRBD1; V: TRBV5-1; CDR3: CASSLGAPTGPGGYTF; DNA: TGCGCCAGCAGCTTGGGGGCCCCGACAGGGCCGGGTGGCTACACCTTC
J: TRBJ2-2; size: .; D: TRBD1; V: TRBV9; CDR3: CASSLRQGLSTGELFF; DNA: TGTGCCAGCAGCCTGAGACAGGGTCTCAGCACCGGGGAGCTGTTTTTT
J: TRBJ2-2; size: .; D: TRBD2; V: TRBV4-2; CDR3: CASSPGLAEDTGELFF; DNA: TGTGCCAGCAGCCCGGGACTAGCGGAGGACACCGGGGAGCTGTTTTTT
J: TRBJ2-5; size: few; D: .; V: TRBV30; CDR3: CAWSRQKETQYF; DNA: TGTGCCTGGAGTCGACAGAAAGAGACCCAGTACTTC
J: TRBJ2-3; size: .; D: TRBD2; V: TRBV5-1; CDR3: CASSSRTSGQLRGTQYF; DNA: TGCGCCAGCAGCTCCCGGACTAGCGGGCAGTTAAGGGGTACGCAGTATTTT
J: TRBJ1-2; size: .; D: .; V: TRBV5-6; CDR3: CASSLGRGDYGYTF; DNA: TGTGCCAGCAGCTTGGGTCGGGGAGACTATGGCTACACCTTC
J: TRBJ1-2; size: .; D: TRBD1; V: TRBV4-1; CDR3: CASSHYFKTGKTNYGYTF; DNA: TGCGCCAGCAGCCATTACTTTAAGACAGGGAAGACGAACTATGGCTACACCTTC
J: TRBJ2-5; size: .; D: TRBD2; V: TRBV4-2; CDR3: CASSPSGVAGGLETQYF; DNA: TGTGCCAGCAGCCCCTCCGGGGTAGCGGGAGGCCTAGAGACCCAGTACTTC
J: TRBJ1-2; size: .; D: .; V: TRBV29-1; CDR3: CSALPLSPGDGYTF; DNA: TGCAGCGCCCTTCCATTGTCCCCCGGAGATGGCTACACCTTC
J: TRBJ2-1; size: .; D: .; V: TRBV18; CDR3: CASSPPSQTYNEQFF; DNA: TGTGCCAGCTCACCACCGAGTCAGACATACAATGAGCAGTTCTTC
J: TRBJ2-7; size: .; D: .; V: TRBV5-1; CDR3: CASSFRGPYYEQYF; DNA: TGCGCCAGCAGCTTCCGGGGTCCTTACTACGAGCAGTACTTC
J: TRBJ2-7; size: .; D: .; V: TRBV5-6; CDR3: CASSLPTAPYEQYF; DNA: TGTGCCAGCAGCTTGCCAACAGCCCCCTACGAGCAGTACTTC
J: TRBJ2-1; size: .; D: TRBD2; V: TRBV5-1; CDR3: CASSLGTSGLWRGNEQFF; DNA: TGCGCCAGCAGCTTGGGGACTAGCGGGTTGTGGAGAGGGAATGAGCAGTTCTTC
J: TRBJ2-7; size: .; D: TRBD2; V: TRBV28; CDR3: CASSLLVGLAGEQYF; DNA: TGTGCCAGCAGTTTACTGGTCGGACTAGCGGGTGAGCAGTACTTC
J: TRBJ2-7; size: .; D: TRBD2; V: TRBV5-1; CDR3: CASSPGLAAYEQYF; DNA: TGCGCCAGCAGTCCGGGACTAGCGGCCTACGAGCAGTACTTC
J: TRBJ1-1; size: .; D: .; V: TRBV5-1; CDR3: CASSADSPNTEAFF; DNA: TGCGCCAGCAGCGCCGACAGCCCGAACACTGAAGCTTTCTTT
J: TRBJ1-2; size: .; D: TRBD1; V: TRBV5-1; CDR3: CASSLSMGQVAYGYTF; DNA: TGCGCCAGCAGCTTGTCGATGGGACAGGTGGCCTATGGCTACACCTTC
J: TRBJ2-1; size: .; D: .; V: TRBV15; CDR3: CATSRARLDNEQFF; DNA: TGTGCCACCAGCAGAGCGAGGTTAGACAATGAGCAGTTCTTC
J: TRBJ2-3; size: .; D: .; V: TRBV30; CDR3: CAWQVRGADTQYF; DNA: TGTGCCTGGCAAGTAAGGGGCGCAGATACGCAGTATTTT
J: TRBJ2-7; size: .; D: .; V: TRBV4-1; CDR3: CASSQSPAAYEQYF; DNA: TGCGCCAGCAGCCAATCCCCGGCGGCCTACGAGCAGTACTTC
J: TRBJ1-1; size: .; D: .; V: TRBV4-1; CDR3: CASSQDREEGLPMNTEAFF; DNA: TGCGCCAGCAGCCAAGATCGGGAGGAAGGGTTGCCCATGAACACTGAAGCTTTCTTT
J: TRBJ2-2; size: .; D: TRBD1; V: TRBV5-1; CDR3: CASSSKTLGQLTGELFF; DNA: TGCGCCAGCAGCTCGAAAACCTTGGGACAGCTCACCGGGGAGCTGTTTTTT
J: TRBJ2-1; size: once; D: .; V: TRBV19; CDR3: CASSTLVSNEQFF; DNA: TGTGCCAGTAGTACACTAGTTTCCAATGAGCAGTTCTTC
J: TRBJ2-7; size: .; D: .; V: TRBV7-6; CDR3: CASSPSPPTYEQYF; DNA: TGTGCCAGCAGCCCTAGTCCACCCACCTACGAGCAGTACTTC
J: TRBJ2-5; size: .; D: TRBD2; V: TRBV27; CDR3: CASSPGRGGRVQETQYF; DNA: TGTGCCAGCAGTCCTGGTCGGGGCGGGAGGGTCCAAGAGACCCAGTACTTC
J: TRBJ2-5; size: .; D: TRBD1; V: TRBV20-1; CDR3: CSRQGVETQYF; DNA: TGCAGCAGACAGGGGGTCGAGACCCAGTACTTC
J: TRBJ1-2; size: .; D: TRBD1; V: TRBV5-1; CDR3: CASSSGQAASVDGYTF; DNA: TGCGCCAGCAGCTCCGGACAGGCCGCTTCAGTGGATGGCTACACCTTC
J: TRBJ1-4; size: .; D: TRBD1; V: TRBV6-5; CDR3: CASRRDRGNEKLFF; DNA: TGTGCCAGCAGGAGGGACAGGGGTAATGAAAAACTGTTTTTT
J: TRBJ1-3; size: .; D: .; V: TRBV7-9; CDR3: CASSLAGAGNTIYF; DNA: TGTGCCAGCAGCTTGGCCGGGGCTGGAAACACCATATATTTT
J: TRBJ1-2; size: .; D: .; V: TRBV28; CDR3: CASSSPLYDYTF; DNA: TGTGCCAGCAGTTCCCCCCTATATGACTACACCTTC
J: TRBJ1-2; size: .; D: .; V: TRBV6-5; CDR3: CASRSGQNYGYTF; DNA: TGTGCCAGTCGCTCAGGACAGAACTATGGCTACACCTTC
J: TRBJ2-2; size: .; D: .; V: TRBV11-2; CDR3: CASSLDPGGELFF; DNA: TGTGCCAGCAGCTTAGATCCCGGCGGGGAGCTGTTTTTT
J: TRBJ2-1; size: .; D: TRBD2; V: TRBV30; CDR3: CAWSLTGTTYNEQFF; DNA: TGTGCCTGGAGTTTGACCGGGACTACCTACAATGAGCAGTTCTTC
J: TRBJ2-1; size: once; D: .; V: TRBV7-2; CDR3: CASSLGARDLSKEQFF; DNA: TGTGCCAGCAGCTTAGGGGCGCGGGACTTATCGAAGGAGCAGTTCTTC
J: TRBJ2-7; size: .; D: TRBD2; V: TRBV5-6; CDR3: CASSSPSGSGEQYF; DNA: TGTGCCAGCAGCTCCCCTAGCGGGAGCGGCGAGCAGTACTTC
J: TRBJ2-3; size: .; D: .; V: TRBV30; CDR3: CAWRRGPSTDTQYF; DNA: TGTGCCTGGAGAAGAGGTCCTAGCACAGATACGCAGTATTTT
J: TRBJ2-2; size: .; D: TRBD2; V: TRBV11-2; CDR3: CASSVGAGGAAGELFF; DNA: TGTGCCAGCAGCGTGGGAGCGGGAGGTGCGGCCGGGGAGCTGTTTTTT
J: TRBJ1-1; size: .; D: TRBD1; V: TRBV29-1; CDR3: CSVGTGENTEAFF; DNA: TGCAGCGTGGGGACAGGGGAAAACACTGAAGCTTTCTTT
J: TRBJ1-5; size: .; D: TRBD1; V: TRBV27; CDR3: CASSLGGPGGGYGNQPQHF; DNA: TGTGCCAGCAGTTTGGGAGGTCCAGGGGGCGGGTATGGCAATCAGCCCCAGCATTTT
J: TRBJ1-1; size: .; D: TRBD1; V: TRBV7-9; CDR3: CASSLTGGGVTEAFF; DNA: TGTGCCAGCAGCTTGACAGGGGGCGGTGTGACTGAAGCTTTCTTT
J: TRBJ2-1; size: .; D: TRBD2; V: TRBV14; CDR3: CASSQELAGGQFF; DNA: TGTGCCAGCAGCCAAGAACTTGCGGGGGGGCAGTTCTTC
J: TRBJ1-4; size: few; D: .; V: TRBV6-1; CDR3: CASSVQGGFNEKLFF; DNA: TGTGCCAGCAGTGTGCAAGGCGGGTTTAATGAAAAACTGTTTTTT
J: TRBJ2-7; size: .; D: .; V: TRBV7-2; CDR3: CASSFDSTYEQYF; DNA: TGTGCCAGCAGCTTCGACAGCACCTACGAGCAGTACTTC